These 13 T cell receptor beta chains originate from one sample sequenced in a study of cytomegalovirus exposure and HLA in healthy donors. PCR amplification relied on 60 Vbeta primers (plus 13 Jbeta primers). This table comes from immunoSEQ multiplex PCR, and its TCRdb copy is limited to in-frame clones, with some not included. The sample records 80,000 or so clones, 60% to 75% being singletons. Input material: PBMCs. These receptors were collected from a woman aged 40 to 50 in good health and CMV-seropositive.

The V gene is TRBV15, the J gene TRBJ1-3; no clear D gene. Germline CDR1 LNHNV, CDR2 YYDKDF (reference sequence). The V gene lost 0 bases and the J gene lost 7 bases, with 19 bases spanning the gap. The CDR3 runs 17 residues. CDR3 nucleotides: TGTGCCACCAGCAGAGACTTGAAGCGAACCTTGGATAACACCATATATTTT. This translates into CATSRDLKRTLDNTIYF.

V and J are TRBV6-4 and TRBJ1-2; the D gene is possibly TRBD1 (6 bases). V lost 0 bases to trimming and J lost 7 bases, with 21 bases between them. CDR1 is MRHNA, CDR2 SNTAGT, per germline. The CDR3 totals 17 residues. The CDR3 is CASSDSRYSRGGSGYTF. The CDR3 region has the DNA TGTGCCAGCAGTGACTCCCGATATAGCAGGGGCGGTTCTGGCTACACCTTC.

There are a few counts of this clone. The chain carries TRBV5-6 and TRBJ1-5; D might be TRBD1 (5 bases). V gave up 3 bases and J gave up 3 bases, with 13 bases separating them. Germline V gene lookup returns CDR1 SGHDT and CDR2 YYEEEE. This CDR3 is built from 15 residues. CDR3 loop: CASSSFSGSNQPQHF. DNA for the CDR3: TGTGCCAGCAGCTCATTTTCAGGGTCCAATCAGCCCCAGCATTTT.

The chain combines TRBV5-5 with TRBJ2-3; D possibly corresponds to TRBD1 (5 bases). V was pared by 4 bases and J by 2 bases, with 14 bases between. The CDR3 spans 15 residues. The germline gives CDR1 SGHKS, CDR2 YYEKEE (reference sequence). CDR3 sequence: CASSPPLGHTDTQYF. In DNA form, the CDR3 reads TGTGCCAGCAGCCCACCTCTTGGACACACAGATACGCAGTATTTT.

Only a few counts were recorded for this clone. Other DNA sequences in this specimen translate into the identical CDR3. This chain joins TRBV5-1 and TRBJ2-7; D unresolved. Germline V lookup: CDR1 SGHRS, CDR2 YFSETQ. Trimming removed 3 bases at V and 1 base at J, with 2 bases between. The CDR3 totals 11 residues. The CDR3 is CASSSSYEQYF. CDR3 nucleotide sequence: TGCGCCAGCAGCTCATCCTACGAGCAGTACTTC.

The rearrangement joins TRBV15 to TRBJ1-1; a weak D match, TRBD1 (5 bases). V was clipped by 9 bases and J by 9 bases, with 20 bases between them. The CDR3 totals 13 residues. Germline assignment: CDR1 LNHNV and CDR2 YYDKDF (reference sequence). In DNA form, the CDR3 reads TGTGCCACGAAGGCGACAGAGGCGATTCAAGCTTTCTTT. It encodes CATKATEAIQAFF.

The CDR3 DNA reads as TGTGCCAGCAGCGGACGAGGGAACAATGAGCAGTTCTTC. Translated: CASSGRGNNEQFF. The V gene is TRBV27, the J gene TRBJ2-1; weak D call: TRBD2 (5 bases). From germline, CDR1 is MNHEY and CDR2 SMNVEV (reference sequence). The V end lost 6 bases, the J end lost 5 bases, and 11 bases lay between the germline ends. CDR3 length: 13 residues.

This clone was seen more than once but under ten times. The CDR3 here is CASSRDSNNEKLFF. The CDR3 nucleotides read TGTGCCAGCAGCAGGGACAGTAATAATGAAAAACTGTTTTTT. The chain links TRBV7-2 to TRBJ1-4, with 7 positions matching TRBD1. Trimming removed 5 bases from V and 4 bases from J; junction bases left unmatched: 4. The germline gives CDR1 SGHTA, CDR2 FQGNSA. The CDR3 totals 14 residues.

V gene TRBV4-3 combines with J gene TRBJ2-3, with 7 bases that match TRBD2. The J segment lost 0 bases and the V segment lost 1 base, leaving 7 bases of the junction unmatched. Germline V gene lookup returns CDR1 LGHNA and CDR2 YSLEER. The CDR3 has 17 residues. CDR3 amino acids: CASSQASTSQSTDTQYF. The DNA of the CDR3 is TGCGCCAGCAGCCAAGCTTCGACTAGCCAAAGCACAGATACGCAGTATTTT.

This chain uses TRBV6-5 with TRBJ2-2; D gene uncertain. V was clipped by 4 bases and J by 3 bases, with 9 bases between them. The CDR3 consists of 14 residues. Germline CDR1 is MNHEY and CDR2 is SVGAGI. Here the CDR3 reads CASSFYSDTGELFF. CDR3 coding DNA: TGTGCCAGCAGTTTTTACTCGGACACCGGGGAGCTGTTTTTT.

This clone has a handful of counts. The genes are TRBV2 and TRBJ2-2; the D gene is possibly TRBD2 (6 bases). The V end lost 4 bases, the J end lost 1 base, and 7 bases lay between the germline ends. The CDR3 runs to 14 residues. Per germline, CDR1 SNHLY and CDR2 FYNNEI. CDR3 bases: TGTGCCAGCAGTGTCGGGGGGAACACCGGGGAGCTGTTTTTT. This sequence encodes CASSVGGNTGELFF. The variable domain in full, with the rest retrieved from reference TRBV2 and TRBJ2-2, is EPEVTQTPSHQVTQMGQEVILRCVPISNHLYFYWYRQILGQKVEFLVSFYNNEISEKSEIFDDQFSVERPDGSNFTLKIRSTKLEDSAMYFCASSVGGNTGELFFGEGSRLTVL.

The chain employs TRBV7-9 and TRBJ2-1; the D gene is possibly TRBD1 (6 bases). Deletions cut 5 bases from V and 7 bases from J, with 18 bases between. The CDR3 runs 15 residues. Germline V gene sequence: CDR1 SEHNR, CDR2 FQNEAQ (reference sequence). Written as DNA, the CDR3 is TGTGCCAGCAGCCAAGATGGGGGCGTGCTGAATGAGCAGTTCTTC. This encodes CASSQDGGVLNEQFF.

This chain links TRBV4-1 with TRBJ1-6; 7 bases agree with TRBD1. The CDR3 has 16 residues. Germline lookup yields CDR1 MGHRA and CDR2 YSYEKL. V was pared by 4 bases and J by 7 bases, with 10 bases of the junction left unmatched. As DNA, the CDR3 is TGCGCCAGCAGCCTCTTGGGAGAGACAGGGAATTCACCCCTCCACTTT. The encoded protein is CASSLLGETGNSPLHF.